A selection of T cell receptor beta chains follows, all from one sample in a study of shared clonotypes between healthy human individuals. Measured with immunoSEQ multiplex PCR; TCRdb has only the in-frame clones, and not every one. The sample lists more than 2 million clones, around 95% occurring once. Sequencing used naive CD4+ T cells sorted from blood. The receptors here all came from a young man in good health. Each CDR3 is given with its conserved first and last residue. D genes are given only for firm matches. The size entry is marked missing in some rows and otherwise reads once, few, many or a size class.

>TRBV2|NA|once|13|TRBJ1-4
CASIGGYNEKLFF
TGTGCCAGCATCGGGGGGTATAATGAAAAACTGTTTTTT
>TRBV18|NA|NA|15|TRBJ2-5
CASSPLFVGQETQYF
TGTGCCAGCTCACCACTCTTTGTGGGCCAAGAGACCCAGTACTTC
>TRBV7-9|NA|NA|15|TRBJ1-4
CASSLEAITNEKLFF
TGTGCCAGCAGCTTAGAGGCTATTACTAATGAAAAACTGTTTTTT
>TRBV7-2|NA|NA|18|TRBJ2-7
CASSSRRRGVAKLYEQYF
TGTGCCAGCAGCTCACGGCGCAGGGGAGTAGCGAAGCTCTACGAGCAGTACTTC
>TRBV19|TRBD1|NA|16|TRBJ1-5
CASSRLGQGGGQPQHF
TGTGCCAGTAGTCGATTAGGACAGGGAGGAGGGCAGCCCCAGCATTTT
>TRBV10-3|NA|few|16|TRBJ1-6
CAISESGGSYNSPLHF
TGTGCCATCAGTGAGTCGGGTGGCTCCTATAATTCACCCCTCCACTTT
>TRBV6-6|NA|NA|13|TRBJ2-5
CASARGYQETQYF
TGTGCCAGCGCCAGGGGATACCAAGAGACCCAGTACTTC
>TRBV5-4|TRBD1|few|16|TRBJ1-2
CASSPTAGGESYGYTF
TGTGCCAGCAGCCCTACTGCAGGGGGTGAGAGCTATGGCTACACCTTC
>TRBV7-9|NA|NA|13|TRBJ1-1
CASSRQDRLEAFF
TGTGCCAGCAGCCGTCAGGACAGACTTGAAGCTTTCTTT
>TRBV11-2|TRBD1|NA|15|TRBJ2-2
CASSSIKGAIGELFF
TGTGCCAGCAGCTCCATAAAGGGGGCTATCGGGGAGCTGTTTTTT
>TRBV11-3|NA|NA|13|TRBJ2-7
CASSREGLGEQYF
TGTGCCAGCAGCCGGGAAGGGTTGGGCGAGCAGTACTTC
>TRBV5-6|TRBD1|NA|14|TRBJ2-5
CASSQGQGSETQYF
TGTGCCAGCAGCCAGGGACAGGGGTCGGAGACCCAGTACTTC
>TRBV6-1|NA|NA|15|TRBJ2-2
CASRASRTATGELFF
TGTGCCAGCAGAGCATCTCGGACAGCGACCGGGGAGCTGTTTTTT
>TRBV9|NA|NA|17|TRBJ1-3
CASSVGLEGVSGNTIYF
TGTGCCAGCAGCGTAGGTTTAGAGGGGGTCTCTGGAAACACCATATATTTT
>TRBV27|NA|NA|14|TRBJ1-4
CASRAVAAGEKLFF
TGTGCCAGCAGAGCCGTCGCCGCGGGTGAAAAACTGTTTTTT
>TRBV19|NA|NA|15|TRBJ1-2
CASSNVGAPNYGYTF
TGTGCCAGTAGTAATGTCGGCGCACCTAACTATGGCTACACCTTC
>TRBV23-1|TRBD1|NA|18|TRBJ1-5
CASSQGETGGGSNQPQHF
TGCGCCAGCAGTCAAGGGGAGACAGGGGGCGGGAGCAATCAGCCCCAGCATTTT
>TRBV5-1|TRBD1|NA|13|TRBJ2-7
CASSLGTGEAQYF
TGCGCCAGCAGCTTGGGGACAGGGGAAGCACAGTACTTC
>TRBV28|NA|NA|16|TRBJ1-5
CASSWSTGTGGQPQHF
TGTGCCAGCAGTTGGTCCACAGGGACGGGTGGTCAGCCCCAGCATTTT
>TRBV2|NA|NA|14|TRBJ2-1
CATRHGPSYNEQFF
TGTGCCACCCGACACGGGCCTTCCTACAATGAGCAGTTCTTC
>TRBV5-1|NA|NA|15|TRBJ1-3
CASSLEGGVGNTIYF
TGCGCCAGCAGCTTGGAAGGAGGGGTCGGAAACACCATATATTTT
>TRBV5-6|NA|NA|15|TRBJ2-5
CASSLEGSLRSTQYF
TGTGCCAGCAGCTTGGAAGGGAGTCTCCGCTCGACCCAGTACTTC
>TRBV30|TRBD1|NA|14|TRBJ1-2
CAWSVGRGNYGYTF
TGTGCCTGGAGTGTAGGCAGGGGGAACTATGGCTACACCTTC
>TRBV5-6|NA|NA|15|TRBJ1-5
CASSLRAGVIQPQHF
TGTGCCAGCAGCCTCCGGGCAGGGGTCATTCAGCCCCAGCATTTT
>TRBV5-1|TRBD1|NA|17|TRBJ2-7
CASSPGLPGQGRGEQYF
TGCGCCAGCAGCCCTGGTTTGCCGGGACAGGGAAGGGGCGAGCAGTACTTC
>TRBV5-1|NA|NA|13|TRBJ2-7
CASSEGPLGQQYF
TGCGCCAGCAGTGAAGGGCCGTTAGGCCAGCAGTACTTC
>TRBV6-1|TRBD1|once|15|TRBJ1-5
CASRGGQGSYQPQHF
TGTGCCAGCAGGGGAGGACAGGGGAGTTATCAGCCCCAGCATTTT
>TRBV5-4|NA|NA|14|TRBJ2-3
CASSYTGGTDTQYF
TGTGCCAGCAGCTATACCGGGGGCACAGATACGCAGTATTTT
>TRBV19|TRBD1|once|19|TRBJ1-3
CASREAGTGIFYSGNTIYF
TGTGCCAGTAGGGAAGCCGGGACAGGGATCTTTTACTCTGGAAACACCATATATTTT
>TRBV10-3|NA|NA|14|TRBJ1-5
CAISRTGSDQPQHF
TGTGCCATCAGCCGAACAGGGTCCGATCAGCCCCAGCATTTT
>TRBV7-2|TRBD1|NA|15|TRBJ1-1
CASSPRGQKNTEAFF
TGTGCCAGCAGCCCGAGGGGACAGAAGAACACTGAAGCTTTCTTT
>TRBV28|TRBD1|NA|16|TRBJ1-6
CASSPQGQGYNSPLHF
TGTGCCAGCAGTCCTCAGGGACAGGGGTACAATTCACCCCTCCACTTT